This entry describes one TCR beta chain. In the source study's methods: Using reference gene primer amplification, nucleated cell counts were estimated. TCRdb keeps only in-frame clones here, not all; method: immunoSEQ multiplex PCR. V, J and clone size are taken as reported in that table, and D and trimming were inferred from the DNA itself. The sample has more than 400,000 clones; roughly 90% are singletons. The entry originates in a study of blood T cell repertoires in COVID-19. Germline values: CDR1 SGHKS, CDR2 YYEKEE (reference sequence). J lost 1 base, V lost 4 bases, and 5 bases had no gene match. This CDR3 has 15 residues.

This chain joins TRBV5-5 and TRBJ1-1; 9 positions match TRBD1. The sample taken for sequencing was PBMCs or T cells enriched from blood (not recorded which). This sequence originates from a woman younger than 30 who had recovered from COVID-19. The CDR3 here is CASSPRDRENTEAFF. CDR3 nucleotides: TGTGCCAGCAGCCCCCGGGACAGGGAGAACACTGAAGCTTTCTTT.